A single T cell receptor (beta chain) is shown here with its context. Its antigen is still unknown. No quality values exist for individual bases; no much larger clone is one base distant. V is clipped by 0 bases and J by 7 bases, and the sequence between their germline boundaries is 15 bases long. Reading the germline V gene gives CDR1 MNHEY and CDR2 SVGEGT. The CDR3 numbers 15 residues from cysteine through phenylalanine. CDR3 DNA is the only sequence kept; it has 45 bases, read in frame from the first base. This sample was taken from a study of blood T cell repertoires in COVID-19 (dated by TCRdb to 2018 to 2021). About the investigation overall: Collaborator samples came from the United States, Italy and Spain and covered acute and convalescent phases of COVID-19. Subjects who had been exposed to COVID-19, were actively infected with it, or had recovered from it provided the deeply sampled blood TCRbeta repertoires that made up the dataset. The material from the prospective study consisted of cDNA or gDNA derived from T cells, B-cell-depleted T cells, or PBMCs. The repertoires were released in a freely available public database meant as a resource for research on the immune response to SARS-CoV-2. The samples were drawn from two sources: the first 160 participants of the ongoing ImmuneRACE study, and over 950 subjects contributed by 6 global collaborators. A de-identified subject ID, COVID-19 status, age in years and sex were almost always included in the sample metadata. HLA class I and class II types, where available, came from metadata supplied by the sample provider rather than from assay-based typing.

What the study reported, not specific to this receptor: The amount of clinical and demographic metadata varied by source and participant and was provided uncurated.

Enrolling through a virtual design, the prospective study's participants ranged in age from about 18 to 89 years and lived across about two dozen United States geographic areas. In the prospective study, cohorts were assigned on the basis of participant-reported clinical history obtained from a screening survey and a study questionnaire. In the prospective study, mobile phlebotomists collected whole blood, serum and a nasopharyngeal or oropharyngeal swab from each participant. Participants in the prospective study had the option to provide additional blood draws and questionnaires over an approximately 2-month period. Blood samples from the prospective study were shipped frozen or at room temperature prior to DNA extraction. The immunoSEQ Assay, a bias-controlled multiplex PCR, was used to amplify TCRbeta CDR3 regions from genomic DNA. The original methods were these. Nucleated cell counts per sample were estimated from amplification of reference gene primers within the assay. Sequence reads were collapsed and filtered to measure the absolute abundance of every unique TCRbeta CDR3 rearrangement. For each sample, productive Simpson clonality was calculated by taking the square root of Simpson's diversity index across productive rearrangements. TCRdb retrieved this table from immuneACCESS and kept in-frame rearrangements only. Not all clones are present; in checked studies, unresolved V genes account for under half, and no reason is known for the remainder. The DNA was the basis for D and trimming; V, J and clone size are from that table. For this sample there are 88,000 or so clones; roughly 91% appear just once. The ten largest make up more than 0.9% of the sample.

This receptor was identified in a woman aged 50 to 60 with acute COVID-19. The sample taken for sequencing was PBMCs or T cells enriched from blood (not recorded which). The chain couples TRBV6-2 or TRBV6-3 to TRBJ1-2; the D segment cannot be called with confidence. The CDR3 protein: CASSYSNQPGGGYTF. The sequenced DNA is TGTGCCAGCAGTTACTCGAATCAACCGGGAGGTGGCTACACCTTC.